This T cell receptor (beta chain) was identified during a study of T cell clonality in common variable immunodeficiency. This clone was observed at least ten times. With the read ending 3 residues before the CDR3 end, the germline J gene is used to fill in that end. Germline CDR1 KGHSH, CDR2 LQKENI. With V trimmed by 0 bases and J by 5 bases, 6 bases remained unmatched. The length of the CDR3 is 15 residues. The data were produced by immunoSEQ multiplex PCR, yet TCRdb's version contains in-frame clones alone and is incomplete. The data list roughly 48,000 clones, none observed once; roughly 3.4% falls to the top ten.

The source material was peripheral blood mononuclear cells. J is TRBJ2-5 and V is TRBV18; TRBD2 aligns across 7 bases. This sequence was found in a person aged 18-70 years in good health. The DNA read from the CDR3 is TGTGCCAGCTCACCACCTACTAGCGATGGGGAGACC. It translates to CASSPPTSDGET. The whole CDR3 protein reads CASSPPTSDGETQYF.